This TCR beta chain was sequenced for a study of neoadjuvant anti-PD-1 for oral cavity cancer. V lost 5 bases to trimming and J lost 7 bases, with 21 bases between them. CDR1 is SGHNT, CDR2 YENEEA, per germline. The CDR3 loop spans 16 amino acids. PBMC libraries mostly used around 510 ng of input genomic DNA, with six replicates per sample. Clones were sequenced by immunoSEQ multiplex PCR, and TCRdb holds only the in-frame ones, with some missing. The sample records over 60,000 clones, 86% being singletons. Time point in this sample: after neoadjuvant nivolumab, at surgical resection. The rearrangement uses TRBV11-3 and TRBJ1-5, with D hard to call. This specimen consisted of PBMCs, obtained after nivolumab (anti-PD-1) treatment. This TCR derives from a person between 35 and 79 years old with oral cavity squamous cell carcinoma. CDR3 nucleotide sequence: TGTGCCAGCAGCCCCCCCTTCTTGCAGCCCAGCCAGCCCCAGCATTTT. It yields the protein CASSPPFLQPSQPQHF.